These 7 T cell receptor beta chains came from one sample sequenced in a study of blood T cell repertoires in COVID-19 (TCRdb year 2020). Libraries were constructed by the immunoSEQ multiplex PCR assay. Entries here come from immuneACCESS through TCRdb and include only in-frame sequences with V and J called. Some clones fail to appear in such tables; in the studies checked, an unresolved V gene covers under half of the shortfall, and the cause of the remainder is unknown. The sample table shows 63,000 or so clones, and roughly 85% are seen once. Roughly 39% of the sample rests with the top ten. Material: peripheral blood. Every receptor here comes from a human donor in a cohort sampled during active COVID-19.

The chain links TRBV28 to TRBJ2-3; 13 positions agree with TRBD2. There are 16 residues in the CDR3. Germline CDR1 MDHEN, CDR2 SYDVKM. J gave up 3 bases and V 5 bases, and 5 bases lay outside the gene matches. The CDR3: CASSVGLAGATDTQYF. The CDR3 region has the DNA TGTGCCAGCAGTGTAGGACTAGCGGGGGCAACAGATACGCAGTATTTT.

This clone was seen once. The V call is TRBV6-2 or TRBV6-3, the J call TRBJ2-7; D not certain. The ends were cut back, 2 bases at V and 9 bases at J, with 11 bases in the middle. The V gene's germline CDR1 is MNHEY and CDR2 SVGEGT. The CDR3 has 12 residues. The DNA for the CDR3 is TGTGCCAGCAGTTACGTGAACATTATGCAGTACTTC. Amino acid sequence: CASSYVNIMQYF.

The CDR3 DNA reads TGTGCCAGCAGTTTGACGACAAGCTATGGCTACACCTTC. Translated: CASSLTTSYGYTF. V gene TRBV12-3 or TRBV12-4 combines with J gene TRBJ1-2, with D hard to call. V shed 3 bases and J shed 4 bases, with 9 bases lying between them. CDR3 length: 13 amino acids.

The J gene is TRBJ2-2, the V gene TRBV3-1 (or the pseudogene TRBV3-2), with a weak D call TRBD2 (6 bases). Germline CDR1 reads LGHDT; CDR2 reads YNNKEL (reference sequence). Trimming removed 7 bases from V and 4 bases from J, with 13 bases in between. CDR3 size: 14 residues. The DNA of the CDR3 is TGTGCCAGCACTACACTAGCAATCACCGGGGAGCTGTTTTTT. This gives the protein CASTTLAITGELFF.

V gene TRBV3-1 (or the pseudogene TRBV3-2) combines with J gene TRBJ1-1, with D uncertain. Germline V gene sequence: CDR1 LGHDT, CDR2 YNNKEL (reference sequence). Trimming pared 1 base from V and 10 bases from J, leaving 22 bases between. The CDR3 is 16 amino acids. The CDR3 coding sequence is TGTGCCAGCAGCCAAGTCCCCCTGCGGGGTGGGTTCGGAGCTTTCTTT. This translates into CASSQVPLRGGFGAFF.

This clone was detected a few times. The genes are TRBV5-4 and TRBJ1-2; 7 bases map to TRBD1. Germline assignment: CDR1 SGHNT and CDR2 YYREEE (reference sequence). CDR3 length: 14 amino acids. The J segment lost 3 bases and the V segment lost 0 bases, leaving 2 bases of the junction unmatched. CDR3 in amino acids: CASSLGQGDYGYTF. CDR3 sequence (DNA): TGTGCCAGCAGCTTGGGACAGGGAGACTATGGCTACACCTTC.

The genes are TRBV7-9 and TRBJ2-3; TRBD2 agrees at 11 bases. Germline assignment: CDR1 SEHNR and CDR2 FQNEAQ (reference sequence). J gave up 2 bases and V 5 bases, and 9 bases lay outside the gene matches. The CDR3 consists of 17 residues. CDR3: CASSKNSGGVNTDTQYF. The CDR3 DNA reads TGTGCCAGCAGCAAAAATAGCGGGGGGGTAAACACAGATACGCAGTATTTT. The entire variable domain, with the rest obtained from reference TRBV7-9 and TRBJ2-3, is as follows: DTGVSQNPRHKITKRGQNVTFRCDPISEHNRLYWYRQTLGQGPEFLTYFQNEAQLEKSRLLSDRFSAERPKGSFSTLEIQRTEQGDSAMYLCASSKNSGGVNTDTQYFGPGTRLTVL.